The 4 T cell receptor beta chains in this list originate from one sample, sequenced in a study of T-cell memory formation after mild COVID-19. MiXCR, run by TCRdb on the 5' RACE reads, gives a single entry per CDR3 protein. The sample lists 350,000 to 500,000 distinct CDR3 sequences, roughly 18% seen once, with about a fifth in the top ten. The sequenced sample was PBMCs or a T cell subset sorted from them (not recorded which). Every receptor here comes from a man aged 18 to 29 who had mild COVID-19 (a few samples of this study predate the infection). Cell type and time point are not known.

This clonotype has only a few counts. The chain recombines TRBV9 with TRBJ2-1; maybe TRBD2 (5 bases). V was clipped by 4 bases and J by 5 bases, with 13 bases between them. CDR3 length: 14 amino acids. The germline V gene encodes CDR1 SGDLS and CDR2 YYNGEE. CDR3 in DNA: TGTGCCAGCAGCACCCAGACGGGGAACAATGAGCAGTTCTTC. This codes for CASSTQTGNNEQFF.

The V call is TRBV5-1, the J call TRBJ2-1; the D gene is possibly TRBD2 (5 bases). CDR3 length equals 15 residues. Germline V gene sequence: CDR1 SGHRS, CDR2 YFSETQ. V was cut by 5 bases and J by 7 bases, with 19 bases left in between. This CDR3 reads CASRDLGGYSNEQFF. The CDR3 DNA follows: TGCGCCAGCAGAGACCTGGGCGGGTATTCGAATGAGCAGTTCTTC.

This rearrangement joins TRBV7-6 to TRBJ1-3; D is unresolved. The V end was cut by 5 bases, the J end by 8 bases, with 16 bases between. The CDR3 is made up of 14 amino acids. Looked up from germline, CDR1 is SGHVS and CDR2 is FNYEAQ. The CDR3 region is CASSRPGETHTIYF. In DNA, the CDR3 is TGTGCCAGCAGCCGTCCGGGAGAGACTCACACCATATATTTT.

The genes are TRBV3-1 and TRBJ2-5; D is tentatively TRBD1 or TRBD2 (5 bases each). This CDR3 is built from 15 residues. Germline CDR1 LGHDT, CDR2 YNNKEL (reference sequence). Trimming removed 2 bases at V and 1 base at J, with 11 bases between. CDR3 loop: CASSQITGTQETQYF. The CDR3, as DNA: TGTGCCAGCAGCCAAATTACGGGGACCCAAGAGACCCAGTACTTC.